This entry lists 10 T cell receptor beta chains sequenced from one sample in a study of pediatric ulcerative colitis. Clones were sequenced by immunoSEQ multiplex PCR, and TCRdb holds only the in-frame ones, with some missing. This sample has 30,000 to 45,000 clones, with approximately 82% found just once. Sequencing input: blood. The receptor source for this set is a girl under 18 with moderate ulcerative colitis.

The V and J genes are TRBV5-1 and TRBJ2-7; D not certain. From germline, CDR1 is SGHRS and CDR2 YFSETQ. V was pared by 2 bases and J by 3 bases, with 15 bases between. CDR3 length: 15 amino acids. The CDR3 region is CASSLATDTNYEQYF. Written as DNA, the CDR3 is TGCGCCAGCAGCTTAGCCACAGACACGAACTACGAGCAGTACTTC.

This chain connects TRBV7-9 to TRBJ2-3; 8 positions agree with TRBD2. Germline loops: CDR1 SEHNR, CDR2 FQNEAQ (reference sequence). After removal of 5 bases from V and 2 bases from J, the junction contained 9 bases not matched to a gene. The CDR3 covers 16 residues. In DNA, the CDR3 is TGTGCCAGCAGCCCCCCCATAGCGGGGTTCACAGATACGCAGTATTTT. Translation gives CASSPPIAGFTDTQYF.

The chain uses TRBV11-3 and TRBJ2-1; D perhaps matches TRBD1 (5 bases). The CDR3 is 13 residues long. Germline CDR1 SGHNT, CDR2 YENEEA. V gave up 0 bases and J gave up 6 bases, with 6 bases separating them. CDR3 residues: CASSLDRVNEQFF. The CDR3 region has the DNA TGTGCCAGCAGCTTAGACAGGGTCAATGAGCAGTTCTTC.

The chain carries TRBV10-1 and TRBJ2-7; possibly TRBD1 for D (6 bases). From germline, CDR1 is WNHNN and CDR2 SYGVQD (reference sequence). V was pared by 11 bases and J by 2 bases, with 19 bases between. This CDR3 is built from 14 residues. In DNA, the CDR3 is TGCGCCCCGCCGCTCCGTAACAGGGCCTACGAGCAGTACTTC. Translated, it gives CAPPLRNRAYEQYF.

V and J are TRBV12-5 and TRBJ1-1; unclear D gene. The CDR3 extends over 11 amino acids. V gave up 2 bases and J gave up 8 bases, with 6 bases separating them. The germline V gene has CDR1 LGHNT and CDR2 FRNRAP. In nucleotides, the CDR3 is TGTGCTAGTGGTTTGATCCAGGAAGCTTTCTTT. Protein product: CASGLIQEAFF. The full variable domain, its missing parts supplied by reference TRBV12-5 and TRBJ1-1, is DARVTQTPRHKVTEMGQEVTMRCQPILGHNTVFWYRQTMMQGLELLAYFRNRAPLDDSGMPKDRFSAEMPDATLATLKIQPSEPRDSAVYFCASGLIQEAFFGQGTRLTVV.

This clone was found once. The rearrangement links TRBV4-1 to TRBJ2-5, with a weak D call TRBD1 (5 bases). Between the trimmed V and J ends, which lost 0 bases and 5 bases, there was a span of 16 bases. CDR1 MGHRA and CDR2 YSYEKL come from the germline V gene. The CDR3 covers 16 residues. CDR3 bases: TGCGCCAGCAGCCAAGATAGGGGTAGGGATTGGGAGACCCAGTACTTC. It yields the protein CASSQDRGRDWETQYF.

The rearrangement uses TRBV7-9 and TRBJ1-4; no clear D gene. The germline CDR1 and CDR2 sequences are SEHNR and FQNEAQ (reference sequence). This CDR3 spans 14 amino acids. V shed 5 bases and J shed 8 bases, with 15 bases lying between them. The CDR3 coding sequence is TGTGCCAGCAGCCCTCCCCGGCGCGGGGAAAAACTGTTTTTT. It translates to CASSPPRRGEKLFF.

The chain joins TRBV6-5 to TRBJ1-6; D perhaps matches TRBD1 (5 bases). Germline V gene lookup returns CDR1 MNHEY and CDR2 SVGAGI. CDR3 size: 15 residues. V shed 2 bases and J shed 7 bases, with 12 bases lying between them. The CDR3 loop is CASSYTGPENSPLHF. DNA for the CDR3: TGTGCCAGCAGTTACACGGGACCGGAGAATTCACCCCTCCACTTT.

J is TRBJ2-1 and V is TRBV29-1; tentatively, D is TRBD1 (5 bases). The V and J ends lost 5 bases and 6 bases respectively, with 11 bases between them. The germline gives CDR1 SQVTM, CDR2 ANQGSEA. The CDR3 is 12 residues long. The CDR3 coding sequence is TGCAGCGTTCTCGCCAGGGTCAATGAGCAGTTCTTC. Protein sequence: CSVLARVNEQFF.

J is TRBJ1-5 and V is TRBV15, with a tentative D call TRBD1 (5 bases). The germline V and J ends were trimmed by 1 base and 7 bases, with 11 bases remaining between them. The germline CDR1 and CDR2 sequences are LNHNV and YYDKDF (reference sequence). The CDR3 sequence is 14 residues long. The CDR3, as DNA: TGTGCCACCAGCAGAGGGGGCAGGGCACAGCCCCAGCATTTT. Protein sequence: CATSRGGRAQPQHF.